This paragraph covers one T cell receptor beta chain sequence. Its specificity is unknown. The sample originates from a study of beta chain features in type 1 diabetes. Study-wide points: Among patients, naive, central memory and Treg TCRB repertoires appeared more similar than among healthy donors.

Donors underwent one heparinised blood draw, roughly 110 mL on average. Sorted populations all exceeded 98% purity. The germline CDR1 and CDR2 sequences are SGHAT and FQNNGV. The ends lost 5 bases at V and 4 bases at J; junction bases unmatched: 7. This CDR3 has 15 amino acids. The investigators reverse transcribed all of the isolated RNA, so they sequenced expressed TCRB transcripts. TCRdb's copy holds only in-frame clones and misses some; the assay was immunoSEQ multiplex PCR. The data hold about 290,000 clones, with about 8.5% observed a single time. What was sequenced was central memory CD4+ T cells from blood. The chain uses TRBV11-2 and TRBJ2-1; 8 bases match TRBD1. This TCR was recovered from a woman between 18 and 29 years old in good health. The CDR3 here is CASSPVTGVYNEQFF. The CDR3 region has the DNA TGTGCCAGCAGCCCGGTGACAGGGGTATACAATGAGCAGTTCTTC. Variable domain in full (rest from reference TRBV11-2 and TRBJ2-1): EAGVAQSPRYKIIEKRQSVAFWCNPISGHATLYWYQQILGQGPKLLIQFQNNGVVDDSQLPKDRFSAERLKGVDSTLKIQPAKLEDSAVYLCASSPVTGVYNEQFFGPGTRLTVL.